Following are 24 T cell receptor beta chains from one sample sequenced in a study of blood T cell repertoires in COVID-19. Sequencing was performed with immunoSEQ multiplex PCR; in TCRdb, only in-frame clones are kept and a portion is missing. Seen here are approximately 70,000 clones, 80% observed once, and the top ten hold roughly 18%. Sample: peripheral blood. These receptors were taken from a man aged 70-80 years who had recovered from COVID-19.

The CDR3 reads CASSQVEGASYEQYF. CDR3 sequence (DNA): TGTGCCAGCAGCCAAGTGGAGGGCGCATCCTACGAGCAGTACTTC. V gene TRBV4-2 combines with J gene TRBJ2-7, with D perhaps TRBD2 (6 bases). CDR3 size: 15 residues. Germline assignment: CDR1 LGHNA and CDR2 YNFKEQ. Deletions cut 1 base from V and 1 base from J, with 11 bases between.

This clone appeared once. The gene calls are TRBV7-2 and TRBJ1-2; D not resolved. Germline CDR1 and CDR2: SGHTA and FQGNSA. Trimming removed 5 bases at V and 1 base at J, with 8 bases between. This CDR3 is built from 13 residues. This CDR3 is CASSRQVNYGYTF. The CDR3 DNA is TGTGCCAGCAGCCGTCAGGTTAACTATGGCTACACCTTC.

This clone was found once. The V gene is TRBV11-2, the J gene TRBJ1-1, with D maybe TRBD1 (6 bases). Germline assignment: CDR1 SGHAT and CDR2 FQNNGV. The CDR3 totals 14 residues. V was shortened by 4 bases and J by 3 bases, with 12 bases between the two germline ends. This CDR3 reads CASSSVGGDTEAFF. CDR3 in DNA: TGTGCCAGCAGCTCCGTAGGGGGGGACACTGAAGCTTTCTTT.

The chain employs TRBV18 and TRBJ1-5; D is perhaps TRBD1 (6 bases). Per germline, CDR1 KGHSH and CDR2 LQKENI. The CDR3 runs 13 residues. Trimming shortened V by 6 bases and J by 6 bases, and 12 bases separated the two germline ends. The CDR3 reads CASSREGGQPQHF. The CDR3 bases are TGTGCCAGCTCCCGGGAGGGGGGTCAGCCCCAGCATTTT.

This clone was seen only once. The chain has TRBV18 and TRBJ1-4, with TRBD1 identical over 9 bases. CDR3 size: 15 residues. V shed 0 bases and J 10 bases; nucleotides not matched to a gene: 6. The germline V gene has CDR1 KGHSH and CDR2 LQKENI. The CDR3 protein is CASSPPGQGTGKLFF. CDR3 sequence (DNA): TGTGCCAGCTCACCACCGGGACAGGGCACAGGAAAACTGTTTTTT.

This clone was seen a single time. The chain is built from TRBV2 and TRBJ2-1; tentatively, D is TRBD2 (6 bases). V lost 4 bases to trimming and J lost 15 bases, with 25 bases between them. Germline V gene sequence: CDR1 SNHLY, CDR2 FYNNEI. This CDR3 comprises 15 residues. CDR3 loop: CASSVGLLVGSPPFF. CDR3 in DNA: TGTGCCAGCAGTGTTGGTCTCCTAGTCGGGAGTCCGCCGTTCTTC.

The chain employs TRBV9 and TRBJ2-7; D possibly corresponds to TRBD2 (6 bases). V dropped 1 base and J dropped 2 bases, with 10 bases sitting between them. The CDR3 contains 14 residues. Germline V lookup: CDR1 SGDLS, CDR2 YYNGEE. The CDR3 DNA reads as TGTGCCAGCAGCGTAACTAGCCTCCCCTACGAGCAGTACTTC. It encodes CASSVTSLPYEQYF.

The rearrangement links TRBV6-6 to TRBJ2-6, with D uncertain. The CDR3 spans 14 residues. Germline V gives CDR1 MNHNY, CDR2 SVGAGI (reference sequence). V was clipped by 2 bases and J by 4 bases, with 6 bases between them. The CDR3 DNA reads as TGTGCCAGCAGTTACGAACGGGGGGCCAACGTCCTGACTTTC. It is translated as CASSYERGANVLTF.

This clone was counted a few times. The chain has TRBV6-8 and TRBJ1-5; maybe TRBD1 (5 bases). The CDR3 has 14 amino acids. The germline CDR1 and CDR2 sequences are MNHGY and SAAAGT. The chain's CDR3 is CVNLGGPINQPQHF. The CDR3 bases are TGTGTGAATTTGGGGGGACCAATTAATCAGCCCCAGCATTTT.

CDR3 in DNA: TGCGCCAGCAGCCCGTCTGTCTCTGGAAACACCATATATTTT. It translates to CASSPSVSGNTIYF. The J gene is TRBJ1-3, the V gene TRBV5-1; D gene ambiguous. The CDR3 spans 14 residues. The V gene lost 4 bases and the J gene lost 0 bases, with 8 bases spanning the gap. Germline V CDR1 and CDR2: SGHRS, YFSETQ.

This chain joins TRBV7-3 and TRBJ1-6, with D uncertain. CDR3 length: 14 residues. Germline V gene data show CDR1 as SGHTA and CDR2 as FQGTGA. The V end was cut by 0 bases, the J end by 6 bases, with 6 bases between. The CDR3 loop is CASSLTGSNSPLHF. The DNA of the CDR3 is TGTGCCAGCAGCTTAACGGGCAGTAATTCACCCCTCCACTTT.

Only a few counts were recorded for this clone. The chain joins TRBV6-1 to TRBJ1-1; D perhaps matches TRBD1 (5 bases). The CDR3 spans 15 residues. The ends were cut back, 3 bases at V and 6 bases at J, with 17 bases in the middle. CDR1 and CDR2 (germline): MNHNS, SASEGT. CDR3 DNA: TGTGCCAGCAGTGAGTTCGAAGGGGTTTTCGCTGAAGCTTTCTTT. It codes for CASSEFEGVFAEAFF.

V gene TRBV18 combines with J gene TRBJ2-5; maybe TRBD1 (7 bases). Germline-derived CDR1 and CDR2 are KGHSH and LQKENI. The length of the CDR3 is 16 residues. V lost 2 bases and J lost 5, with 18 bases in between. CDR3 residues: CASSPLRGGTVETQYF. CDR3 coding DNA: TGTGCCAGCTCACCATTAAGGGGCGGGACAGTTGAGACCCAGTACTTC.

The table lists this clone with a count of one. V usage is TRBV19 and J usage is TRBJ1-5, with 8 positions matching TRBD1. With 6 bases clipped from V and 7 bases from J, the junction kept 8 bases outside the gene matches. CDR1 is LNHDA, CDR2 SQIVND, per germline (reference sequence). The CDR3 runs to 14 residues. The CDR3 spells CASRFQGAGQPQHF. The DNA of the CDR3 is TGTGCCAGTAGGTTTCAGGGGGCTGGACAGCCCCAGCATTTT.

This clone showed up just a few times. V usage is TRBV6-6 and J usage is TRBJ2-4, with D possibly TRBD2 on 7 matching bases. CDR1 MNHNY and CDR2 SVGAGI come from the germline V gene (reference sequence). V was pared by 5 bases and J by 6 bases, with 14 bases between. CDR3 length equals 14 residues. The CDR3 sequence: CASSRRGEGNIQYF. In DNA, the CDR3 is TGTGCCAGCAGTCGTAGGGGGGAGGGAAACATTCAGTACTTC.

The chain joins TRBV2 to TRBJ1-4; 7 nucleotides line up with TRBD1. CDR1 and CDR2 (germline): SNHLY, FYNNEI. This CDR3 contains 12 residues. The trim removed 6 bases at V and 6 bases at J, leaving 1 base unmatched. CDR3: CASSGTDEKLFF. The CDR3 DNA is TGTGCCAGCAGCGGGACAGATGAAAAACTGTTTTTT.

This sequence joins TRBV12-3 or TRBV12-4 and TRBJ1-1; 7 positions match TRBD1. Losses at the gene ends were 5 bases for V and 3 bases for J; bases not matched to a gene: 3. The CDR3 runs to 13 residues. CDR3 loop: CASSEQGYTEAFF. The DNA of the CDR3 is TGTGCCAGCAGTGAACAGGGGTACACTGAAGCTTTCTTT.

The J gene is TRBJ1-6, the V gene TRBV7-2, with no clear D. Germline V CDR1 and CDR2: SGHTA, FQGNSA. Between the trimmed V and J ends, which lost 4 bases and 4 bases, there was a span of 8 bases. The CDR3 covers 14 residues. Here the CDR3 reads CASSSQAYNSPLHF. The CDR3 DNA reads as TGTGCCAGCAGCTCTCAGGCGTATAATTCACCCCTCCACTTT. Filled out from reference TRBV7-2 and TRBJ1-6, the complete variable domain reads GAGVSQSPSNKVTEKGKDVELRCDPISGHTALYWYRQSLGQGLEFLIYFQGNSAPDKSGLPSDRFSAERTGGSVSTLTIQRTQQEDSAVYLCASSSQAYNSPLHFGNGTRLTVT.

V gene TRBV5-1 combines with J gene TRBJ1-1; 8 positions agree with TRBD1. The CDR3 totals 18 residues. CDR1 and CDR2 (germline): SGHRS, YFSETQ. V shed 0 bases and J 1 base; nucleotides not matched to a gene: 11. CDR3 residues: CASSLVGVSGTGNTEAFF. CDR3 DNA: TGCGCCAGCAGCTTGGTGGGGGTCTCCGGGACAGGGAACACTGAAGCTTTCTTT.

The rearrangement joins TRBV18 to TRBJ1-5; tentative D call: TRBD1 (5 bases). The germline V gene encodes CDR1 KGHSH and CDR2 LQKENI. The length of the CDR3 is 16 residues. With 1 base removed from V and 7 bases from J, the gap between germline ends came to 17 bases. The CDR3 sequence is CASSPQNSGGTQPQHF. The CDR3 coding sequence is TGTGCCAGCTCACCACAAAATTCGGGGGGGACCCAGCCCCAGCATTTT.

V gene TRBV5-1 combines with J gene TRBJ2-2; 8 nucleotides align to TRBD1. Unmatched junction bases numbered 5, after V lost 2 bases and J lost 5 bases. This CDR3 region has 15 residues. The germline V gene encodes CDR1 SGHRS and CDR2 YFSETQ. CDR3 in DNA: TGCGCCAGCAGCTTTGCCCGACAGGGGACCGGGGAGCTGTTTTTT. Its translation is CASSFARQGTGELFF.

The V gene is TRBV7-2, the J gene TRBJ2-7; maybe TRBD2 (7 bases). Looked up from germline, CDR1 is SGHTA and CDR2 is FQGNSA. The V end was cut by 1 base, the J end by 2 bases, with 15 bases between. CDR3 length: 16 amino acids. The CDR3 region is CASSLGRAGAPYEQYF. CDR3 sequence (DNA): TGTGCCAGCAGCTTAGGGCGGGCGGGGGCCCCCTACGAGCAGTACTTC.

The chain couples TRBV6-1 to TRBJ1-5; 7 bases match TRBD1. Germline V CDR1 and CDR2: MNHNS, SASEGT. Losses at the gene ends were 3 bases for V and 3 bases for J; bases not matched to a gene: 11. The CDR3 is made up of 17 amino acids. The CDR3 spells CASSESDTGAINQPQHF. The CDR3 DNA follows: TGTGCCAGCAGTGAGTCGGATACAGGGGCCATCAATCAGCCCCAGCATTTT.

This clone appeared a single time. The chain joins TRBV19 to TRBJ1-2, with a tentative D call TRBD1 (6 bases). This CDR3 contains 12 residues. Germline V gives CDR1 LNHDA, CDR2 SQIVND (reference sequence). Trimming stripped 7 bases from V and 8 bases from J, with 14 bases between. CDR3 nucleotide sequence: TGTGCCAGTATAGGGGGTGGGGGCGGCTACACCTTC. Protein sequence: CASIGGGGGYTF.